This T cell receptor (beta chain) emerged from a study of response to subunit inactivated influenza vaccine. Study outcomes and limitations: There was a suggestion from the authors that each seasonal influenza vaccination recruits few new T cells.

The sample holds a few counts of this clonotype. Its antigen is not known. TCRdb fed the RT-PCR reads into MiXCR, producing one record per CDR3 protein. The table has 290,000 or so distinct CDR3 sequences, 22% seen once. CDR1 is SQVTM, CDR2 ANQGSEA, per germline. This CDR3 is 16 amino acids long. The ends lost 3 bases at V and 1 base at J; junction bases unmatched: 6. This chain uses TRBV29-1 with TRBJ1-1, with 12 positions matching TRBD1. The sample in question was PBMCs from blood, obtained 21 months after vaccination. The sequence derives from a man aged 50-75 years who received an inactivated influenza vaccine. CDR3 sequence: CSVDGTGGAGNTEAFF. The CDR3 nucleotides read TGCAGCGTTGATGGGACAGGGGGCGCGGGGAACACTGAAGCTTTCTTT.